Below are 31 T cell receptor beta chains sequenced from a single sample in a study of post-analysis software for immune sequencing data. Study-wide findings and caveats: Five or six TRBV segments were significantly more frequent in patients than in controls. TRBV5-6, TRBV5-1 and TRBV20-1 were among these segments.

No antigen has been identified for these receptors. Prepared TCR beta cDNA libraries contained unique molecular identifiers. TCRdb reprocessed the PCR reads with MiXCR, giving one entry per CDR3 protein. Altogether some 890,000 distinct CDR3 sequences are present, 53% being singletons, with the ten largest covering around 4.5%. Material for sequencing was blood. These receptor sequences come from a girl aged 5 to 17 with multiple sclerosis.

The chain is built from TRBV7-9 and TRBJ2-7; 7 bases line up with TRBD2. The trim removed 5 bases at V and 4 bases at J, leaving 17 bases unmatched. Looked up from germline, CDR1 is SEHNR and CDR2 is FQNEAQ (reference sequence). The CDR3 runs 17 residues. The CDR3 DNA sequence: TGTGCCAGCAGCCTAGGTATAGGACTAGGGGAACCTTACGAGCAGTACTTC. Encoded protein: CASSLGIGLGEPYEQYF.

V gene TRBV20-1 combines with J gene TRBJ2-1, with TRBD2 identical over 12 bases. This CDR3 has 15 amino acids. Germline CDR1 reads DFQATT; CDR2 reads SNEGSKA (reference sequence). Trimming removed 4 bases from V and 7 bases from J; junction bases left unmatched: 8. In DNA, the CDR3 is TGCAGTGCTACTAAACTAGCGGGAGGATTAAATGAGCAGTTCTTC. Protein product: CSATKLAGGLNEQFF.

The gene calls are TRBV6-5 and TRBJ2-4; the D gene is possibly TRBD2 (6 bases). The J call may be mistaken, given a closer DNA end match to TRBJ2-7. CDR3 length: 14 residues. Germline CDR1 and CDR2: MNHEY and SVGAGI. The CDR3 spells CASSLGGADYEQYF. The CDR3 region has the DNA TGTGCCAGCAGCTTAGGAGGGGCGGATTACGAGCAGTACTTC.

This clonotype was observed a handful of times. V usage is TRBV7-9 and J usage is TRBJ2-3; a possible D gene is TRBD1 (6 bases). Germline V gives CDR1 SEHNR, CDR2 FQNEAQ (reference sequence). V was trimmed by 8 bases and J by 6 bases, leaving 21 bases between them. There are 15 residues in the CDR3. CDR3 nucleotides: TGTGCCAGCCTTACGGACAGTTCTTCACGGGATACGCAGTATTTT. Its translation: CASLTDSSSRDTQYF.

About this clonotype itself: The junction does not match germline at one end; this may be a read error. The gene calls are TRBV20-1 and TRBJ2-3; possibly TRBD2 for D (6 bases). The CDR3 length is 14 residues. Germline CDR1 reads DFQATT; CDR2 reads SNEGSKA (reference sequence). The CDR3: CGAIGLTSTDTQYF. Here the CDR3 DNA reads TGCGGTGCCATAGGACTAACTAGCACAGATACGCAGTATTTT.

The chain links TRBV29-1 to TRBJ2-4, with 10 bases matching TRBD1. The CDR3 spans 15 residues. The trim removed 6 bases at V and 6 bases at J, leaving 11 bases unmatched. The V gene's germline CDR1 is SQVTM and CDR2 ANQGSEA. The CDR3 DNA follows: TGCAGCGTACGTCCGGGACAGGGGCCGTTAAACATTCAGTACTTC. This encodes CSVRPGQGPLNIQYF. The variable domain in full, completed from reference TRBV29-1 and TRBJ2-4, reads SAVISQKPSRDICQRGTSLTIQCQVDSQVTMMFWYRQQPGQSLTLIATANQGSEATYESGFVIDKFPISRPNLTFSTLTVSNMSPEDSSIYLCSVRPGQGPLNIQYFGAGTRLSVL.

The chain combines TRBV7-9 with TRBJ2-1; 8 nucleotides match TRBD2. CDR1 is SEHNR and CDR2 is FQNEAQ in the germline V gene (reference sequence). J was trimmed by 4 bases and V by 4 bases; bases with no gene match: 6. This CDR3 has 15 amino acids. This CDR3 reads CASSSQREGYNEQFF. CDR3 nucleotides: TGTGCCAGCAGCTCCCAACGGGAGGGGTACAATGAGCAGTTCTTC.

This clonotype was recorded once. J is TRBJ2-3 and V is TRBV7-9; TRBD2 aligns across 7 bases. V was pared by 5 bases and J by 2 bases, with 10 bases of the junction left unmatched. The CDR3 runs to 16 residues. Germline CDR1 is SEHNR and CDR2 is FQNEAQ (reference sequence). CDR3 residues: CASSQEGGPTTDTQYF. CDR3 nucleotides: TGTGCCAGCAGCCAAGAGGGAGGGCCAACCACAGATACGCAGTATTTT. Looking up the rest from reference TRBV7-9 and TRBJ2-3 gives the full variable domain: DTGVSQNPRHKITKRGQNVTFRCDPISEHNRLYWYRQTLGQGPEFLTYFQNEAQLEKSRLLSDRFSAERPKGSFSTLEIQRTEQGDSAMYLCASSQEGGPTTDTQYFGPGTRLTVL.

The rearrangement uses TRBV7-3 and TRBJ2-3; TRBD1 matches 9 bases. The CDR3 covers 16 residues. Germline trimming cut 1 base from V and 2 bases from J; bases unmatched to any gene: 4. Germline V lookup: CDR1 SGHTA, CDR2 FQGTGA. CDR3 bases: TGTGCCAGCAGCTTAAAAGGGACAGGGCTCACAGATACGCAGTATTTT. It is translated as CASSLKGTGLTDTQYF.

The CDR3 DNA sequence: TGTGCCAGCAGCTTATACAGCTTGGGTACGCAGTATTTT. Its translation is CASSLYSLGTQYF. The rearrangement uses TRBV7-2 and TRBJ2-3; D call uncertain. The V end was cut by 2 bases, the J end by 8 bases, with 11 bases between. CDR1 SGHTA and CDR2 FQGNSA come from the germline V gene. This CDR3 has 13 residues.

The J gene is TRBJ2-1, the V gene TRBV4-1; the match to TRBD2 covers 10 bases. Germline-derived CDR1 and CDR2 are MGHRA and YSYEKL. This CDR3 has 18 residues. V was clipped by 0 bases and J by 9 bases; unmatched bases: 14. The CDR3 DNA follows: TGCGCCAGCAGCCAAGAGGGGACGGGACTAGCGAGGGGAGGTGAGCAGTTCTTC. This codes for CASSQEGTGLARGGEQFF.

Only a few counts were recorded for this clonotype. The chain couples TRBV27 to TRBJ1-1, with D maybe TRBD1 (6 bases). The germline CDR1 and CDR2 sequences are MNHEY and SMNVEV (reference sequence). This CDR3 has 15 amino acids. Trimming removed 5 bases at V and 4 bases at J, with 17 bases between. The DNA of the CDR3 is TGTGCCAGCAGTCTACTGACAGGAGCCGGCACTGAAGCTTTCTTT. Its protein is CASSLLTGAGTEAFF.

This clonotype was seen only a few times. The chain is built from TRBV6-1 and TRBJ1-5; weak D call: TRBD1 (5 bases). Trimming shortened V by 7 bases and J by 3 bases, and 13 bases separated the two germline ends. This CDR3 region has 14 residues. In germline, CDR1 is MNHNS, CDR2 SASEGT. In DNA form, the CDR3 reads TGTGCCAGCAACTACGCAGGGCTCAATCAGCCCCAGCATTTT. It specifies CASNYAGLNQPQHF.

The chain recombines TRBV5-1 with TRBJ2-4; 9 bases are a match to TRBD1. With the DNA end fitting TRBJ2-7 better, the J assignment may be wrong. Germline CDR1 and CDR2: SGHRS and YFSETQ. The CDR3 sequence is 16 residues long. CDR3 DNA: TGCGCCAGCAGCTTGGGGACAGGGGTCCTCACCTACGAGCAGTACTTC. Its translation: CASSLGTGVLTYEQYF.

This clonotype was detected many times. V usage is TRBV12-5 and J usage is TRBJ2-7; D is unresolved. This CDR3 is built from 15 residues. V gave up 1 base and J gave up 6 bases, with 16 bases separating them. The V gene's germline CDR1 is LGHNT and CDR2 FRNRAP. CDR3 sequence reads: CASGLATGFWGEQYF. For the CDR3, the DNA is TGTGCTAGTGGTTTGGCCACCGGGTTCTGGGGCGAGCAGTACTTC.

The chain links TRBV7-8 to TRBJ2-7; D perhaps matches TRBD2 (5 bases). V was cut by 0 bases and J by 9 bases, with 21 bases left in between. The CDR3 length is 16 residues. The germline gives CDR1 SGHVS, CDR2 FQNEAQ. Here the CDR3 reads CASSLALSPRGRGQYF. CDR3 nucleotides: TGTGCCAGCAGCTTAGCGCTAAGTCCCCGCGGACGGGGGCAGTACTTC.

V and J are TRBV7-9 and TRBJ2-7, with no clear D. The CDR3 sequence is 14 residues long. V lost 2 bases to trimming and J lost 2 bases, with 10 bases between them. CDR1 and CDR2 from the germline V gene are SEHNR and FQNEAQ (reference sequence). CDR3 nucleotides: TGTGCCAGCAGCTTATTCGGGCAGCCCTACGAGCAGTACTTC. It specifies CASSLFGQPYEQYF.

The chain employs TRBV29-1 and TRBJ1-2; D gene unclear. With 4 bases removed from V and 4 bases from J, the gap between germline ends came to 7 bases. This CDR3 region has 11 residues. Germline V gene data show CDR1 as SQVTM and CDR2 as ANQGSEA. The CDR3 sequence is CSVGEGYGYTF. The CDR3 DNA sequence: TGCAGCGTTGGGGAGGGCTATGGCTACACCTTC. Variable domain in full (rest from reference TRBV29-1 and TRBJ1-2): SAVISQKPSRDICQRGTSLTIQCQVDSQVTMMFWYRQQPGQSLTLIATANQGSEATYESGFVIDKFPISRPNLTFSTLTVSNMSPEDSSIYLCSVGEGYGYTFGSGTRLTVV.

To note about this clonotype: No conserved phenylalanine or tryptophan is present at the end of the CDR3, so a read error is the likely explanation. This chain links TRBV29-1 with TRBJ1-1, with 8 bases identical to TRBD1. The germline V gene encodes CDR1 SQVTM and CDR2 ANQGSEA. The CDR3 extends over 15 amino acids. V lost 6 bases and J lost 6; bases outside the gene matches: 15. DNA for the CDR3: TGCAGCGTAACTCGAAATACAGGGGGGCCGTCTGAAGCTTTCTTG. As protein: CSVTRNTGGPSEAFL.

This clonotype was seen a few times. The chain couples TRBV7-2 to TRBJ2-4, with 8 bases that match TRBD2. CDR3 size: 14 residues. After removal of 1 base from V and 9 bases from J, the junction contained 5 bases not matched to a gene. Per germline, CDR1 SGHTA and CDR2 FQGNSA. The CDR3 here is CASSLEGSGGIQYF. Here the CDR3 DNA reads TGTGCCAGCAGCTTAGAGGGCAGCGGGGGCATTCAGTACTTC.

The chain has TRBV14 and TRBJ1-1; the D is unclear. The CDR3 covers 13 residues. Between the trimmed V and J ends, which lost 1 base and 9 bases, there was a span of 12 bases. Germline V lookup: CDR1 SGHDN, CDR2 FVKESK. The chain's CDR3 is CASSQGTLPKAFF. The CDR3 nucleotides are TGTGCCAGCAGCCAAGGGACGCTCCCTAAAGCTTTCTTT. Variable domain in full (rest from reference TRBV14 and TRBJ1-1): EAGVTQFPSHSVIEKGQTVTLRCDPISGHDNLYWYRRVMGKEIKFLLHFVKESKQDESGMPNNRFLAERTGGTYSTLKVQPAELEDSGVYFCASSQGTLPKAFFGQGTRLTVV.

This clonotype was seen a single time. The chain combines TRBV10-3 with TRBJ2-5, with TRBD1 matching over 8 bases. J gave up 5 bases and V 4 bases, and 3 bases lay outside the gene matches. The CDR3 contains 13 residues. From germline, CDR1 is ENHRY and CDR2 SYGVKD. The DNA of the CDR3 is TGTGCCATCAGTGCAGGGGGCATGGAGACCCAGTACTTC. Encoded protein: CAISAGGMETQYF.

The CDR3 nucleotides are TGCAGTGCTACCAAAATAGCGGGAGGTCTTGGGGATACGCAGTATTTT. It codes for CSATKIAGGLGDTQYF. This sequence joins TRBV20-1 and TRBJ2-3; 10 bases align to TRBD2. The V gene's germline CDR1 is DFQATT and CDR2 SNEGSKA (reference sequence). The CDR3 length is 16 residues. The junction had 13 bases not matched to a gene; V was cut back by 4 bases and J by 6 bases.

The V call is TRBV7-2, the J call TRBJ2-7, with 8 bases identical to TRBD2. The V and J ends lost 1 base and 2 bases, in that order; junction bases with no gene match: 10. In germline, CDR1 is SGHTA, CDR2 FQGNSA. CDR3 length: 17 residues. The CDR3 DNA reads TGTGCCAGCAGCTTAGATAGTTTTGCGGGGGGAGCCTACGAGCAGTACTTC. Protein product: CASSLDSFAGGAYEQYF.

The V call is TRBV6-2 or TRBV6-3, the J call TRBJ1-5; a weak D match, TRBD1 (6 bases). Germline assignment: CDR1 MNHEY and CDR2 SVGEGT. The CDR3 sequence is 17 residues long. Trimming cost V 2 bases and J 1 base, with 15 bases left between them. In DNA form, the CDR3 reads TGTGCCAGCAGTTACATCGACGGGGGCGCCAGCAATCAGCCCCAGCATTTT. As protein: CASSYIDGGASNQPQHF.

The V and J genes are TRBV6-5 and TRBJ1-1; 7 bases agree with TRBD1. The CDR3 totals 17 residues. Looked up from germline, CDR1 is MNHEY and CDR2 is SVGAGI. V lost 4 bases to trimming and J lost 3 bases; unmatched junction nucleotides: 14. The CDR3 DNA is TGTGCCAGCAGTTTCTCCTCAAACAGGGGTCTAGACACTGAAGCTTTCTTT. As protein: CASSFSSNRGLDTEAFF.

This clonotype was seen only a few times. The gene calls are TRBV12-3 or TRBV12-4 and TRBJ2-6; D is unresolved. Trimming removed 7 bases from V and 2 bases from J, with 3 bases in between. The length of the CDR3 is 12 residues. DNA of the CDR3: TGTGCCAGCACTACTGGGGCCAACGTCCTGACTTTC. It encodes CASTTGANVLTF.

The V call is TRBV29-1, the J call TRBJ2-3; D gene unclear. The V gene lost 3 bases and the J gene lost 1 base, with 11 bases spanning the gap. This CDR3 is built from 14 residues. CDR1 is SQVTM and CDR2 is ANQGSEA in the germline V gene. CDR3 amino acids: CSVDGQVGTDTQYF. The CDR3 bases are TGCAGCGTTGATGGTCAGGTGGGCACAGATACGCAGTATTTT.

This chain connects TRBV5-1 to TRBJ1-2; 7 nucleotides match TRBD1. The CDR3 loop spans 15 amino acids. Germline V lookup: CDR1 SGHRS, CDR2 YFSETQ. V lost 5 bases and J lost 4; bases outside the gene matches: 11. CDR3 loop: CASSPWTGGTYGYTF. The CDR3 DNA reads TGCGCCAGCAGTCCTTGGACAGGCGGGACCTATGGCTACACCTTC.

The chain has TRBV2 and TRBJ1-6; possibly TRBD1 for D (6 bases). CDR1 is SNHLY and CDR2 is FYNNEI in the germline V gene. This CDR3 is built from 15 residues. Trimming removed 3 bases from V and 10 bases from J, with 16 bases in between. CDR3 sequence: CASSEDRLVKSPLHF. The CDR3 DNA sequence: TGTGCCAGCAGTGAGGACAGACTTGTGAAATCACCCCTCCACTTT.

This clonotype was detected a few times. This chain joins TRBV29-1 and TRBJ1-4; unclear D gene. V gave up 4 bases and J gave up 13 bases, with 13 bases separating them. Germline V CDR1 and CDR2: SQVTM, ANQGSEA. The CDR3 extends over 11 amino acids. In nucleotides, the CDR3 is TGCAGCGTTGGAGGGTCGGAGGGACTGTTTTTT. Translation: CSVGGSEGLFF. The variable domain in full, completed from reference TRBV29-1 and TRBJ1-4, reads SAVISQKPSRDICQRGTSLTIQCQVDSQVTMMFWYRQQPGQSLTLIATANQGSEATYESGFVIDKFPISRPNLTFSTLTVSNMSPEDSSIYLCSVGGSEGLFFGSGTQLSVL.